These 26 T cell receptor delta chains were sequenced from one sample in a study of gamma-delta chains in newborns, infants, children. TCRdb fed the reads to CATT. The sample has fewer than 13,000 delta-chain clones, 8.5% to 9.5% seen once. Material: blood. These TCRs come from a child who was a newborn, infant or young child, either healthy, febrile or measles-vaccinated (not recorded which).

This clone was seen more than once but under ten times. The CDR3 nucleotides read TGTGCCTGTGACAATACTGGGGGATACGACAGCTCCTGGGACACCCGACAGATGTTTTTC. This codes for CACDNTGGYDSSWDTRQMFF. The V and J genes are TRDV2 and TRDJ3; 13 bases are shared with TRDD3. From germline, CDR1 is GEAIGNYY and CDR2 EKD. The CDR3 consists of 20 residues. Trimming at V came to 2 bases and at J to 0 bases, leaving 6 bases not matched to a gene.

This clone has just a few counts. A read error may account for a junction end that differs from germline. Here the CDR3 reads CALGDPIPSQVLGDTQYTDKLIF. CDR3 sequence (DNA): TGTGCTCTTGGGGACCCTATTCCCAGCCAGGTACTGGGGGATACGCAGTACACCGATAAGCTCATCTTT. The chain is built from TRDV1 and TRDJ1; 13 nucleotides match TRDD3. The CDR3 covers 23 residues. Germline lookup yields CDR1 TSWWSYY and CDR2 QGS.

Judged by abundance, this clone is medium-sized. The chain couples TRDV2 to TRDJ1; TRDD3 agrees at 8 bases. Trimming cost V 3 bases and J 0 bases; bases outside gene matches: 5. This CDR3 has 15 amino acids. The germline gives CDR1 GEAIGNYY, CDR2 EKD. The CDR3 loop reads CACDAILGDTDKLIF. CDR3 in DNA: TGTGCCTGTGACGCTATACTGGGGGACACCGATAAACTCATCTTT.

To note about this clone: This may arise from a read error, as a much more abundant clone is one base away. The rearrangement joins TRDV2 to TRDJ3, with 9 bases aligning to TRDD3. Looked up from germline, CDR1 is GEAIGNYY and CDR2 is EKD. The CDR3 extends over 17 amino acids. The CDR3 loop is CACDILGDSWDTRRMFF. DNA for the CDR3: TGTGCCTGTGACATACTGGGGGACTCCTGGGACACCCGACGGATGTTTTTC.

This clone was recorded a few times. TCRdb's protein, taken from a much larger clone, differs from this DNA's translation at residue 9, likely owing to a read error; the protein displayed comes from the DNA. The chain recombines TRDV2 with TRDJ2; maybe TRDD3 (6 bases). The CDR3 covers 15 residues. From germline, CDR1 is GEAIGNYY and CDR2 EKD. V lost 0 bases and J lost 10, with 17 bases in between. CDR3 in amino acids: CACDTVGAPGEQLFF. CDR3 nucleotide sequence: TGTGCCTGTGACACCGTGGGGGCCCCGGGAGAACAACTCTTCTTT.

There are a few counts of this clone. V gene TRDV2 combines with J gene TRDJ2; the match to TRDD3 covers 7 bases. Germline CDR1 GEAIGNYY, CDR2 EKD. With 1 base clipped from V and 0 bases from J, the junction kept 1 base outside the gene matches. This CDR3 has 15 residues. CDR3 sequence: CACDTGGALTAQLFF. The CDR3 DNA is TGTGCCTGTGACACTGGGGGAGCTTTGACAGCACAACTCTTCTTT.

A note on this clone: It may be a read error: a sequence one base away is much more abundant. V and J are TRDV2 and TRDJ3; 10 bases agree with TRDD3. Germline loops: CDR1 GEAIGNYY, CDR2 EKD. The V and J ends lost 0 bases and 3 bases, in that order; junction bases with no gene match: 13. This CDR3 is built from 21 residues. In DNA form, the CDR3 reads TGTGCCTGTGACACCCCAGGTACTGGGGGATGGGGCTTCTGGGACACCCGACAGATGTTTTTC. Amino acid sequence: CACDTPGTGGWGFWDTRQMFF.

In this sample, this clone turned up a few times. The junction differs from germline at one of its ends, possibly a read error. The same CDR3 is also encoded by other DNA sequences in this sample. The CDR3 DNA sequence: TGCGCCTGTGACACCGCCTGGGACACCCGACAGATGTTTTTC. Protein: CACDTAWDTRQMFF. The chain joins TRDV2 to TRDJ3, with D unresolved. The CDR3 length is 14 residues. Germline-derived CDR1 and CDR2 are GEAIGNYY and EKD.

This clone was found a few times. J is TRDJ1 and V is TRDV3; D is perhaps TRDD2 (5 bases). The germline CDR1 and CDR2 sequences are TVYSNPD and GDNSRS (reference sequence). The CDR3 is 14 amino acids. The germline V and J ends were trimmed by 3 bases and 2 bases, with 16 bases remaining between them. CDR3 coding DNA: TGTGCCTTACAAGTTCCTCTGTTGACCGATAAACTCATCTTT. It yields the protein CALQVPLLTDKLIF.

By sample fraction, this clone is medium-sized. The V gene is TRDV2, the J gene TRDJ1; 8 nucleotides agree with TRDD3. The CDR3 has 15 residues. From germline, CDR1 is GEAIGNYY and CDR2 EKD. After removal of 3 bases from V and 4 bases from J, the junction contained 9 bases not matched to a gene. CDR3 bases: TGTGCCTGTGACTCCCTGGGGGACCGGAGCGATAAACTCATCTTT. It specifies CACDSLGDRSDKLIF.

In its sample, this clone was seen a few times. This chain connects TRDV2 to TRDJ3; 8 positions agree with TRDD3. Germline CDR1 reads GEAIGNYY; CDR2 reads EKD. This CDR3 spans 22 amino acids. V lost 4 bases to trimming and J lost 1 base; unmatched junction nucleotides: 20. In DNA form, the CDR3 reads TGTGCCTGTGATCCCCCTACTGGGGGGCCTCTTTCAAGATCCTGGGACACCCGACAGATGTTTTTC. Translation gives CACDPPTGGPLSRSWDTRQMFF.

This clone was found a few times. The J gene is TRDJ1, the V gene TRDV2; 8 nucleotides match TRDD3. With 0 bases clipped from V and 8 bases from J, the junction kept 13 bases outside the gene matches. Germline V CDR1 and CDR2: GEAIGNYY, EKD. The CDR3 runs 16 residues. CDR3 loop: CACDTGGRGITRKLIF. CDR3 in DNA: TGTGCCTGTGACACCGGAGGCCGGGGGATAACTAGGAAACTCATCTTT.

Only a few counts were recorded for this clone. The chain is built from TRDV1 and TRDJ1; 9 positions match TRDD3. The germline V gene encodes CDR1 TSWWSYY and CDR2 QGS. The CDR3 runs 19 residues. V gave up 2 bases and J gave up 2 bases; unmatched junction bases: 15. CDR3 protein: CALGEIPTGGISITDKLIF. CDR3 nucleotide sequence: TGTGCTCTTGGGGAAATCCCGACTGGGGGAATTTCGATAACCGATAAACTCATCTTT.

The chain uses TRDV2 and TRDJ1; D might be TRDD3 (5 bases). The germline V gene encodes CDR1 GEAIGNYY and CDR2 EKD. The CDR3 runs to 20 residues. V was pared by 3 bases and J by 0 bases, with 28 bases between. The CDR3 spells CACDPVASGGRSEHTDKLIF. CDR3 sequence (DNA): TGTGCCTGTGACCCGGTCGCCTCCGGGGGTCGGAGTGAGCACACCGATAAACTCATCTTT.

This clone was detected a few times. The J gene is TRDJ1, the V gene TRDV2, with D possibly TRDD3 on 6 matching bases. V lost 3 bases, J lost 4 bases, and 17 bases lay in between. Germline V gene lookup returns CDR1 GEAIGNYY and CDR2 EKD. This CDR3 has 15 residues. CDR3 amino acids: CACDDASIRGDKLIF. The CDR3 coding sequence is TGTGCCTGTGACGATGCATCGATACGGGGCGATAAACTCATCTTT.

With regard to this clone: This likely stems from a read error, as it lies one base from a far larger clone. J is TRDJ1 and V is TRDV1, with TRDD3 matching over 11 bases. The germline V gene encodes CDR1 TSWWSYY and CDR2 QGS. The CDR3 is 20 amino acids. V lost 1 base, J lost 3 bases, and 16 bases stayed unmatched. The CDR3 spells CALGEPPVPGAGGYPDKLIF. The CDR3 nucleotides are TGTGCTCTTGGGGAACCTCCGGTCCCCGGTGCTGGGGGATACCCCGATAAACTCATCTTT.

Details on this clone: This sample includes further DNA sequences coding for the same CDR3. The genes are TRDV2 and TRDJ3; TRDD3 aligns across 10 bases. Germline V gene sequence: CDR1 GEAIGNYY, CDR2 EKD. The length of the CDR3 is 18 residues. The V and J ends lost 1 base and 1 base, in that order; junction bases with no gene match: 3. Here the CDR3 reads CACDTGDTLSWDTRQMFF. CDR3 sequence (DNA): TGTGCCTGTGACACGGGGGATACGCTTTCCTGGGACACCCGACAGATGTTTTTC.

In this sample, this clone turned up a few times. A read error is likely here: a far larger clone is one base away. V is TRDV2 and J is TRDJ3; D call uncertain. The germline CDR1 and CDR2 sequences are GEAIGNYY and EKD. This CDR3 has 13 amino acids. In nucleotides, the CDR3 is TGTGCCTGTGACACCTGGGACACCCGACTGATGTTTTTC. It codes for CACDTWDTRLMFF.

CDR3 loop: CACDAKKPGDNGDKLIF. The CDR3 nucleotides are TGTGCCTGTGACGCCAAAAAGCCGGGGGATAACGGCGATAAACTCATCTTT. The rearrangement links TRDV2 to TRDJ1; 8 nucleotides align to TRDD3. CDR1 and CDR2 (germline): GEAIGNYY, EKD. V lost 3 bases, J lost 4 bases, and 15 bases stayed unmatched. The CDR3 runs to 17 residues.

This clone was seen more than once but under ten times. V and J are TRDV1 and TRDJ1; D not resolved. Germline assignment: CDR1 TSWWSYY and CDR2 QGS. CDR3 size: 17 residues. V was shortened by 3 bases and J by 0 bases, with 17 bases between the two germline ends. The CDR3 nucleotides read TGTGCTCTTGGGGACCCGGCCTCATCAGATTACACCGATAAACTCATCTTT. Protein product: CALGDPASSDYTDKLIF.

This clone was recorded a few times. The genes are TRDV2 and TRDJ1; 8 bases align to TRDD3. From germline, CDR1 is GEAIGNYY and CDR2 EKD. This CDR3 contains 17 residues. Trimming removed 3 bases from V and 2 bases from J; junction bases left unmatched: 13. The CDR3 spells CACDAVSPGGQTDKLIF. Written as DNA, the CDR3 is TGTGCCTGTGACGCCGTATCACCTGGGGGACAAACCGATAAACTCATCTTT.

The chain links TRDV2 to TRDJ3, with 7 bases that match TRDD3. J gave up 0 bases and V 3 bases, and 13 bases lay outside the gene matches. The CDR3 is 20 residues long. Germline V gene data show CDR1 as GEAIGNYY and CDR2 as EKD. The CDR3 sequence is CACDSLYWGSSSWDTRQMFF. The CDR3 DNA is TGTGCCTGTGACTCCCTGTACTGGGGTTCCAGCTCCTGGGACACCCGACAGATGTTTTTC.

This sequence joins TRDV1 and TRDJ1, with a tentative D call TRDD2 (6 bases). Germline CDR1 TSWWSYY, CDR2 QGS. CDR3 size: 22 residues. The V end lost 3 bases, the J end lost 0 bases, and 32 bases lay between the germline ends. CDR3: CALGDLLPPSSWRFQYTDKLIF. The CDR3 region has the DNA TGTGCTCTTGGGGATCTGCTTCCTCCATCTTCCTGGAGATTTCAGTACACCGATAAACTCATCTTT.

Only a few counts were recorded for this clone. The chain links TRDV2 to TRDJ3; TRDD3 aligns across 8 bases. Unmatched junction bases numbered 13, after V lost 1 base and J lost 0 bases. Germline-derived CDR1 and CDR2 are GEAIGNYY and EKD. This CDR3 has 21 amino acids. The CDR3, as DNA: TGTGCCTGTGACACGGCGGGATGGGGGATCCAAAGCTCCTGGGACACCCGACAGATGTTTTTC. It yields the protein CACDTAGWGIQSSWDTRQMFF.

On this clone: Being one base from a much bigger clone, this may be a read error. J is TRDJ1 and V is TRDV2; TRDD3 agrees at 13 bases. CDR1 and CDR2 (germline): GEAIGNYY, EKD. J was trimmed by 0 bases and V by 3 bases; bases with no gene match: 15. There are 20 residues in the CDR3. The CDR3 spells CACDPLGVLGDTINTDKLIF. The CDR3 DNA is TGTGCCTGTGACCCACTCGGCGTACTGGGGGATACGATCAACACCGATAAACTCATCTTT.

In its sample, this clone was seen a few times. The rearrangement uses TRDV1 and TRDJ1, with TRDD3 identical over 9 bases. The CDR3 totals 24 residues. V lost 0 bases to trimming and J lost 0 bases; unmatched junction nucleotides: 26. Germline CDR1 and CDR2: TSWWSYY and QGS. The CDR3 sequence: CALGELRSLPPFYWGTKYTDKLIF. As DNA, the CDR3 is TGTGCTCTTGGGGAACTAAGGAGCCTTCCTCCCTTTTACTGGGGGACAAAGTACACCGATAAACTCATCTTT.